The clone carrying this T cell receptor (beta chain) showed up many times. Its antigen remains unidentified. The record originates from a study of Graves' ophthalmopathy and Graves' hyperthyroidism. Study-level points and caveats: The model predicted progression of ophthalmopathy with a sensitivity of 70% to 71%, and its specificity was about 72%.

The PBMCs were taken from 10 ml of fresh peripheral blood. TCR beta CDR3 regions were amplified from RNA transcripts. A first-round RT-PCR used HTBI primers, followed by a second-round multiplex PCR. From the multiplex PCR reads, TCRdb called clonotypes with MiXCR, one entry per CDR3 protein. The sample carries about 380,000 distinct CDR3 sequences, over 15% recorded once. CDR1 is SEHNR, CDR2 FQNEAQ, per germline (reference sequence). This CDR3 comprises 14 residues. Trimming pared 5 bases from V and 7 bases from J, leaving 18 bases between. The TCR comes from a woman aged 18-29 years with stable Graves' hyperthyroidism. Sequencing was carried out using peripheral blood. The rearrangement joins TRBV7-9 to TRBJ2-7, with D possibly being TRBD1 (5 bases). The CDR3 DNA reads as TGTGCCAGCAGCCCTAAGAATTTCAGGGTGGAGCAGTACTTC. This gives the protein CASSPKNFRVEQYF.